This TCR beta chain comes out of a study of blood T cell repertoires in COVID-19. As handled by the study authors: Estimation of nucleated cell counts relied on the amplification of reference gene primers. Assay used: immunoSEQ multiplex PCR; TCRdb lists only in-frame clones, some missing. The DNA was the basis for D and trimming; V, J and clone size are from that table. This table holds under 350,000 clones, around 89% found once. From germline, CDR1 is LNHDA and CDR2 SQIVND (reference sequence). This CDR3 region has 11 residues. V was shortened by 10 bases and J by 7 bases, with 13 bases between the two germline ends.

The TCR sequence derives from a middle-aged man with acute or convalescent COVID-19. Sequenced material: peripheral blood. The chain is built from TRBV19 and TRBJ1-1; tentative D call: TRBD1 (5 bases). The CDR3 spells CATRGGVEAFF. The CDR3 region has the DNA TGTGCCACCCGTGGGGGGGTTGAAGCTTTCTTT.